This T cell receptor beta chain was identified in a study of Ad26.COV2.S vaccination and SARS-CoV-2 variants. The table came from immunoSEQ multiplex PCR; TCRdb's copy has only in-frame clones and leaves some out. The sample gives about 420,000 clones, 70% to 90% of which show up once; about 4% is in the top ten. Sample treatment: roughly 20 received Ad26.COV2.S at low or high dose, single or two shots; five or six received placebo; per-sample allocation not given. On day 63 after the first injection, vaccine and placebo recipients gave samples. This adult donor, from Boston, was 18-55 years old. Overall study findings and caveats: People who got the vaccine had more spike-specific TCR breadth than people who got placebo. Substantial post-vaccination breadth of spike-specific CD8+ and CD4+ T cell responses was reported. Placebo and vaccine recipients had non-spike TCR breadth that was similar.

As concerns this clone: Its antigen remains unidentified.

V was trimmed by 0 bases and J by 4 bases, leaving 6 bases between them. Germline V CDR1 and CDR2: ENHRY, SYGVKD. CDR3 length: 13 amino acids. The rearrangement joins TRBV10-3 to TRBJ1-2; D gene uncertain. The starting material was peripheral blood, obtained in a trial of Ad26.COV2.S vaccine versus placebo. The origin of this receptor is a person aged 18-65 years who received the Ad26.COV2.S COVID-19 vaccine or a placebo. The CDR3 is CAISESLSYGYTF. The CDR3 coding sequence is TGTGCCATCAGTGAGTCCCTATCCTATGGCTACACCTTC.